The 8 T cell receptor beta chains presented below share a single source sample, sequenced in a study of blood T cell repertoires in COVID-19. Produced via immunoSEQ multiplex PCR; TCRdb's table is partial and in-frame only. The sample shows about 220,000 clones, around 83% of them seen only once. Material for sequencing was peripheral blood. These receptors all stem from a woman in her 70s with COVID-19, enrolled during active disease.

The gene calls are TRBV3-1 (or the pseudogene TRBV3-2) and TRBJ1-5; tentative D call: TRBD1 (5 bases). Per the germline V gene, CDR1 is LGHDT and CDR2 is YNNKEL (reference sequence). The CDR3 spans 15 residues. The V end was cut by 1 base, the J end by 7 bases, with 14 bases between. The CDR3 reads CASSQGIGGVQPQHF. In DNA form, the CDR3 reads TGTGCCAGCAGCCAAGGTATTGGGGGGGTGCAGCCCCAGCATTTT.

The V call is TRBV7-7, the J call TRBJ2-5, with 11 bases fitting TRBD1. Germline CDR1 and CDR2: SSHAT and FNYEAQ (reference sequence). The CDR3 is 15 residues long. Unmatched junction bases numbered 3, after V lost 1 base and J lost 5 bases. DNA of the CDR3: TGTGCCAGCAGCTTAGGGACAGGGGGCTATGAGACCCAGTACTTC. Protein product: CASSLGTGGYETQYF.

This chain uses TRBV7-9 with TRBJ1-4; D is perhaps TRBD1 (6 bases). CDR3 length: 18 amino acids. With 3 bases removed from V and 3 bases from J, the gap between germline ends came to 20 bases. The V gene's germline CDR1 is SEHNR and CDR2 FQNEAQ (reference sequence). The CDR3 DNA follows: TGTGCCAGCAGCTTGTATGGGGGCGCGGGAGAGCCTAATGAAAAACTGTTTTTT. It translates to CASSLYGGAGEPNEKLFF.

The V gene is TRBV11-2, the J gene TRBJ2-2, with TRBD2 identical over 9 bases. This CDR3 region has 17 residues. Germline V CDR1 and CDR2: SGHAT, FQNNGV. The V segment lost 1 base and the J segment 0 bases; nucleotides outside the gene matches: 3. The CDR3 region is CASSLARLAANTGELFF. CDR3 DNA sequence: TGTGCCAGCAGCTTAGCTAGACTAGCGGCGAACACCGGGGAGCTGTTTTTT.

This clone was observed a single time. The chain combines TRBV5-1 with TRBJ1-1; TRBD1 matches 8 bases. The V segment lost 4 bases and the J segment 3 bases; nucleotides outside the gene matches: 5. CDR3 size: 14 residues. CDR1 SGHRS and CDR2 YFSETQ come from the germline V gene. CDR3 sequence reads: CASSRSGGDTEAFF. The CDR3 DNA sequence: TGCGCCAGCAGCCGATCAGGGGGCGACACTGAAGCTTTCTTT.

The rearrangement uses TRBV7-8 and TRBJ1-2; D is perhaps TRBD1 (6 bases). Trimming took 5 bases from V and 8 from J, leaving 21 bases between them. CDR1 is SGHVS and CDR2 is FQNEAQ in the germline V gene. This CDR3 is built from 15 residues. The CDR3 DNA reads as TGTGCCAGCAGCCCAGTCGGACAGAGAACCCGAGGCTACACCTTC. It encodes CASSPVGQRTRGYTF.

This clone was seen just once. The rearrangement links TRBV19 to TRBJ1-1, with D possibly matching TRBD1 (5 bases). Between the trimmed V and J ends, which lost 5 bases and 4 bases, there was a span of 14 bases. Germline V lookup: CDR1 LNHDA, CDR2 SQIVND (reference sequence). This CDR3 region has 14 residues. The CDR3 bases are TGTGCCAGTAGTCCTCCAGGGTGGGGCACTGAAGCTTTCTTT. The encoded protein is CASSPPGWGTEAFF. Drawing the rest from reference TRBV19 and TRBJ1-1, the complete variable domain is DGGITQSPKYLFRKEGQNVTLSCEQNLNHDAMYWYRQDPGQGLRLIYYSQIVNDFQKGDIAEGYSVSREKKESFPLTVTSAQKNPTAFYLCASSPPGWGTEAFFGQGTRLTVV.

J is TRBJ2-3 and V is TRBV28; the match to TRBD2 covers 7 bases. Germline V gene lookup returns CDR1 MDHEN and CDR2 SYDVKM. V was pared by 2 bases and J by 2 bases, with 4 bases of the junction left unmatched. This CDR3 region has 15 residues. For the CDR3, the DNA is TGTGCCAGCAGTTTAGGACTAGGCCTCACAGATACGCAGTATTTT. Translated: CASSLGLGLTDTQYF. The full variable domain, its missing parts supplied by reference TRBV28 and TRBJ2-3, is DVKVTQSSRYLVKRTGEKVFLECVQDMDHENMFWYRQDPGLGLRLIYFSYDVKMKEKGDIPEGYSVSREKKERFSLILESASTNQTSMYLCASSLGLGLTDTQYFGPGTRLTVL.